The source of this T cell receptor beta chain is a study of identifying expanded T cells in peripheral blood. This table comes from immunoSEQ multiplex PCR, and its TCRdb copy is limited to in-frame clones, with some not included. The sample lists about 110,000 clones, around 88% occurring once. Sample: blood. This clonotype was obtained from a person between 18 and 75 years old in good health.

For the CDR3, the DNA is TGTGCCAGCTCAAGAGGGGACACAACCTACGAGCAGTACTTC. It specifies CASSRGDTTYEQYF. The chain couples TRBV18 to TRBJ2-7, with D possibly being TRBD1 (6 bases). V was trimmed by 5 bases and J by 2 bases, leaving 13 bases between them. CDR1 KGHSH and CDR2 LQKENI come from the germline V gene. This CDR3 has 14 residues. Filled out from reference TRBV18 and TRBJ2-7, the complete variable domain reads NAGVMQNPRHLVRRRGQEARLRCSPMKGHSHVYWYRQLPEEGLKFMVYLQKENIIDESGMPKERFSAEFPKEGPSILRIQQVVRGDSAAYFCASSRGDTTYEQYFGPGTRLTVT.